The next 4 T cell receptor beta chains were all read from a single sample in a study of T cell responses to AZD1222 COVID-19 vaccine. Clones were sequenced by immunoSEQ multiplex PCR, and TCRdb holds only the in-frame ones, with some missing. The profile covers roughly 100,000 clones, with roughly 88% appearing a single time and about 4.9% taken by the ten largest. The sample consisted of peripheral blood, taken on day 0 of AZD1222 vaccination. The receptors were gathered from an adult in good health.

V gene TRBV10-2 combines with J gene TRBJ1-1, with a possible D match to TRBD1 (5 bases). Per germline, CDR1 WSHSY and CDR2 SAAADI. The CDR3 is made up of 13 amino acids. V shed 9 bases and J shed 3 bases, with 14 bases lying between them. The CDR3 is CASKDGGDTEAFF. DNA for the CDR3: TGCGCCAGTAAGGACGGGGGGGACACTGAAGCTTTCTTT.

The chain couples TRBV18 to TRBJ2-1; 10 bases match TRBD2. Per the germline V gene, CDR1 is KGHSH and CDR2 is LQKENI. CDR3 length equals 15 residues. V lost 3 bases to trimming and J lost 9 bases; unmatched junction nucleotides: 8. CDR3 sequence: CASSPSGRGISEQFF. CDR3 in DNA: TGTGCCAGCTCACCGAGCGGGAGGGGAATCAGTGAGCAGTTCTTC.

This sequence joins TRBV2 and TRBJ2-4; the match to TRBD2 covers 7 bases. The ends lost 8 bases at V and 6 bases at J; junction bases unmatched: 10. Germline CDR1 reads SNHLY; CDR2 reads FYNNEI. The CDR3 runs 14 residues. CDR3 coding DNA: TGTGCCAGCGGCAGCTCCCCGGGAGGAAACATTCAGTACTTC. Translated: CASGSSPGGNIQYF.

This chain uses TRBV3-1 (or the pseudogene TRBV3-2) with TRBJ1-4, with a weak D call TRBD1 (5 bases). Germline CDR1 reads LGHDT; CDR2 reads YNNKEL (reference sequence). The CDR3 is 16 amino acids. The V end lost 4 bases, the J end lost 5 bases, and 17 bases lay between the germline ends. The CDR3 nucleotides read TGTGCCAGCAGCCCGAAAGGTACAGGCGTAAATGAAAAACTGTTTTTT. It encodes CASSPKGTGVNEKLFF.